The T cell receptor beta chain under discussion was sequenced for a study of T cell repertoires in cytomegalovirus infection. At least ten counts were recorded for this clonotype. The target antigen is unknown. Germline V gives CDR1 MNHEY, CDR2 SMNVEV (reference sequence). This CDR3 comprises 12 residues. V was trimmed by 7 bases and J by 4 bases, leaving 7 bases between them. In TCRdb, the reads were re-called with MiXCR into one record per CDR3 protein. The sample consists of 49,000 or so distinct CDR3 sequences, around 21% of them appearing once. The specimen was CD8+ T cells from cultured PBMCs, collected from culture after CMV antigen stimulation. This TCR derives from a human donor in good health (CMV status not recorded). Some clones in this sample may be carry-over from other donors' samples. The rearrangement uses TRBV27 and TRBJ2-2; the D is unclear. The CDR3 DNA reads TGTGCCAGCAACGGGCGCACCGGGGAGCTGTTTTTT. It translates to CASNGRTGELFF.